These T cell receptor beta chains were read from a single sample in a study of beta chain features in type 1 diabetes. Some clones are missing from TCRdb's copy, which holds only in-frame ones; the method was immunoSEQ multiplex PCR. This table holds approximately 170,000 clones, less than 10% found once. Sequenced material: central memory CD4+ T cells from blood. These receptors all stem from a man between 18 and 29 years old with type 1 diabetes. CDR3s include the opening cysteine and the closing phenylalanine or tryptophan. A D gene is named only where the DNA matches it firmly. A row's size may be missing; if present it is once, few, many or a size class.

d_gene,v_gene,abundance,j_gene,CDR3nt,CDR3aa
.,TRBV9,few,TRBJ1-4,TGTGCCAGCAGCGAGGGGCAGGAAAAACTGTTTTTT,CASSEGQEKLFF
.,TRBV5-4,few,TRBJ2-2,TGTGCCAGCAGCCAACAGACAGTTTCCGGGGAGCTGTTTTTT,CASSQQTVSGELFF
.,TRBV7-8,.,TRBJ2-3,TGTGCCAGCAGCTTAGCGATAGTCGCAGATACGCAGTATTTT,CASSLAIVADTQYF
.,TRBV4-2,few,TRBJ2-1,TGTGCCAGCAGCACCCGGACCGGAGGGGTGCCTGAGCAGTTCTTC,CASSTRTGGVPEQFF
.,TRBV28,few,TRBJ2-4,TGTGCCAGCAGTCTCCAGGGTCTGGTAGCCAAAAACATTCAGTACTTC,CASSLQGLVAKNIQYF
.,TRBV28,.,TRBJ2-5,TGTGCCAGCAGTTGGGACTCCAAGACCCAGTACTTC,CASSWDSKTQYF
TRBD1,TRBV28,few,TRBJ1-2,TGTGCCAGCGGACAGGGGGCCTTTGGCTACACCTTC,CASGQGAFGYTF
TRBD1,TRBV5-6,.,TRBJ1-1,TGTGCCAGCAGCCCCGGACAGGGTGAAGCTTTCTTT,CASSPGQGEAFF
.,TRBV6-5,.,TRBJ1-3,TGTGCCAGCAAACAAAGCTCTGGAAACACCATATATTTT,CASKQSSGNTIYF
.,TRBV9,few,TRBJ1-4,TGTGCCAGCAGCGTAGGACAGCAGAAAAATGAAAAACTGTTTTTT,CASSVGQQKNEKLFF
TRBD1,TRBV18,few,TRBJ2-4,TGTGCCAGCTCACCCGGGACAGATCCCAAAAACATTCAGTACTTC,CASSPGTDPKNIQYF
.,TRBV30,many,TRBJ2-3,TGTGCCTGGAGTATGGGGGGACGAGGTACGCAGTATTTT,CAWSMGGRGTQYF
.,TRBV7-2,many,TRBJ2-1,TGTGCCAGCAGCTTTCGTAGCGGTGCCTACAATGAGCAGTTCTTC,CASSFRSGAYNEQFF
TRBD1,TRBV7-9,.,TRBJ2-7,TGTGCCAGCAGCTTGAGACAGGGGCGTTCCTACGAGCAGTACTTC,CASSLRQGRSYEQYF
.,TRBV2,few,TRBJ1-5,TGTGCCAGTTGGGGGGAAGGGAATCAGCCCCAGCATTTT,CASWGEGNQPQHF
.,TRBV28,few,TRBJ1-2,TGTGCCAGCAGTAGTCTGGACTTCTATGGCTACACCTTC,CASSSLDFYGYTF
.,TRBV5-1,.,TRBJ2-2,TGCGCCAGCAGCTTAACGGGAAGTAACACCGGGGAGCTGTTTTTT,CASSLTGSNTGELFF
.,TRBV15,.,TRBJ2-3,TGTGCCACCAGCTTCCAGGGTCCAGATACGCAGTATTTT,CATSFQGPDTQYF
TRBD1,TRBV7-2,few,TRBJ2-1,TGTGCCAGCAGCTTCCGACAGGGGGACTACAATGAGCAGTTCTTC,CASSFRQGDYNEQFF
.,TRBV4-3,few,TRBJ2-3,TGCGCCAGCAGCCAAGGGGAGGGGGGAGATACGCAGTATTTT,CASSQGEGGDTQYF
TRBD2,TRBV5-1,.,TRBJ2-1,TGCGCCAGCAGCGGCGGGGGGGCGGAAGAGCAGTTCTTC,CASSGGGAEEQFF
.,TRBV28,few,TRBJ2-2,TGTGCCAGCAGTTCTGCGGGGCGGGGTTATTGGGAGCTGTTTTTT,CASSSAGRGYWELFF
TRBD2,TRBV7-2,.,TRBJ2-3,TGTGCCAGCAGCTTACGGACTAGCGGGAGTACAGATACGCAGTATTTT,CASSLRTSGSTDTQYF
.,TRBV10-3,many,TRBJ2-5,TGTGCCATCAGTGAATCGATTAGCGGCGCGGAGACCCAGTACTTC,CAISESISGAETQYF
.,TRBV18,many,TRBJ2-5,TGTGCCAGCTCATCGGGGAGGCGGGAGACCCAGTACTTC,CASSSGRRETQYF
.,TRBV5-4,few,TRBJ2-5,TGTGCCAGCAGCTTGGTAGGGGCTGGAGAGACCCAGTACTTC,CASSLVGAGETQYF
.,TRBV7-9,few,TRBJ2-3,TGTGCCAGCAAGGTCGGGCGGGCAGATACGCAGTATTTT,CASKVGRADTQYF
.,TRBV2,.,TRBJ1-2,TGTGCCAGCAGTGAGCGACTCCTCCTCTACACCTTC,CASSERLLLYTF
TRBD2,TRBV10-2,few,TRBJ2-3,TGCGCCAGCAGCCAAGGGATAGCGGGGGGTGCGGATACGCAGTATTTT,CASSQGIAGGADTQYF
TRBD1,TRBV2,.,TRBJ2-5,TGTGCCAGCAGTCTACAGGGGAATCAAGAGACCCAGTACTTC,CASSLQGNQETQYF
TRBD1,TRBV4-3,few,TRBJ1-2,TGCGCCAGCAGCCAAGAAACCCCGGACAGGAGAAATATTATCACCTATGGCTACACCTTC,CASSQETPDRRNIITYGYTF
TRBD1,TRBV27,few,TRBJ1-2,TGTGCCAGCAGTGCCAGGGGGCGGGATGGCTACACCTTC,CASSARGRDGYTF
.,TRBV30,many,TRBJ2-7,TGTGCCTGGAGTGTAGGGGGCTACGAGCAGTACTTC,CAWSVGGYEQYF
TRBD2,TRBV2,few,TRBJ2-1,TGTGCCAGCAGTGAAGGTTTCGCGGGAGCGGCCCAGTTCTTC,CASSEGFAGAAQFF
TRBD2,TRBV25-1,.,TRBJ2-3,TGTGCCAGCAGTTCCCTAGCGGGGGGTCAAGATACGCAGTATTTT,CASSSLAGGQDTQYF
.,TRBV30,.,TRBJ1-2,TGTGCCTGGAGTGTAACGGGTCGACAGGACCGATATGGCTACACCTTC,CAWSVTGRQDRYGYTF
TRBD1,TRBV5-1,.,TRBJ2-5,TGCGCCAGCAGCCATCAGGGACAGGGGGCTTTCTGGGAGACCCAGTACTTC,CASSHQGQGAFWETQYF
.,TRBV27,few,TRBJ1-5,TGTGCCAGCAGTTTGTTTAGGGGAAGCAATCAGCCCCAGCATTTT,CASSLFRGSNQPQHF
.,TRBV7-2,.,TRBJ1-6,TGTGCCAGCAGCTTAGGGCTCCAACCGCCCCTCCACTTT,CASSLGLQPPLHF
.,TRBV30,.,TRBJ2-3,TGTGCCTGGATCCCCCTAGGTGGGGATACGCAGTATTTT,CAWIPLGGDTQYF
TRBD1,TRBV5-1,.,TRBJ1-6,TGCGCCAGCAAAGTACGGACAGGGGGCTCACCCCTCCACTTT,CASKVRTGGSPLHF
TRBD2,TRBV27,.,TRBJ2-3,TGTGCCAGCAGTTCGGGACTAGCGCCCACAGATACGCAGTATTTT,CASSSGLAPTDTQYF
TRBD2,TRBV18,few,TRBJ2-5,TGTGCCAGCTCACCGGCTAGCGGGAGTAGGGAGACCCAGTACTTC,CASSPASGSRETQYF
.,TRBV28,.,TRBJ2-5,TGTGCCAGCAGCAACGGAGGGAATGCAGAGACCCAGTACTTC,CASSNGGNAETQYF
.,TRBV13,.,TRBJ2-1,TGTGCCAGCAGCATACTCTACAATGAGCAGTTCTTC,CASSILYNEQFF
.,TRBV7-7,few,TRBJ2-1,TGTGCCAGCAGCTTAGGGACAGACTACAATGAGCAGTTCTTC,CASSLGTDYNEQFF
.,TRBV11-2,few,TRBJ2-1,TGTGCCAGCAGCGCCTTAGCTGCCTCCTACAATGAGCAGTTCTTC,CASSALAASYNEQFF
.,TRBV5-4,.,TRBJ2-5,TGTGCCAGCAGCTTGTGGAGGGAGACCCAGTACTTC,CASSLWRETQYF
.,TRBV20-1,many,TRBJ1-5,TGCAGTGCGGGAGGCGATCAGCCCCAGCATTTT,CSAGGDQPQHF
TRBD2,TRBV27,few,TRBJ2-1,TGTGCCAGCAGGCCTAGCGGGAGGACCTACAATGAGCAGTTCTTC,CASRPSGRTYNEQFF
TRBD2,TRBV6-1,many,TRBJ2-1,TGTGCCAGCAGAGAATGGACTAGCGGGGGCTCCTACAATGAGCAGTTCTTC,CASREWTSGGSYNEQFF
.,TRBV5-1,.,TRBJ2-3,TGCGCCAGCAGCCTAGACACAGATACGCAGTATTTT,CASSLDTDTQYF
.,TRBV5-1,.,TRBJ1-1,TGCGCCAGCAGCGGGGTCGGGGGATCCACTGAAGCTTTCTTT,CASSGVGGSTEAFF
.,TRBV7-9,few,TRBJ2-4,TGTGCCAGCAGCTCCAACGCCGGTTTTCAGTACTTC,CASSSNAGFQYF
.,TRBV19,.,TRBJ1-2,TGTGCCAGTAGCAAAAGACTCTATGGCTACACCTTC,CASSKRLYGYTF
TRBD1,TRBV27,few,TRBJ2-7,TGTGCCAGCAGTTTAATTCCAGGGGGCTCCTACGAGCAGTACTTC,CASSLIPGGSYEQYF
.,TRBV11-2,few,TRBJ2-4,TGTGCCAGCAGCTTGACTACGAGGCTAGCCAAAAACATTCAGTACTTC,CASSLTTRLAKNIQYF
TRBD1,TRBV30,.,TRBJ1-4,TGTGCCTGCGCAGTCTGGACAGGGAAAGGGGGAACTAATGAAAAACTGTTTTTT,CACAVWTGKGGTNEKLFF
TRBD2,TRBV2,few,TRBJ2-2,TGTGCCAGCAGGGATAACCTAGCGGGAGTCACCGGGGAGCTGTTTTTT,CASRDNLAGVTGELFF